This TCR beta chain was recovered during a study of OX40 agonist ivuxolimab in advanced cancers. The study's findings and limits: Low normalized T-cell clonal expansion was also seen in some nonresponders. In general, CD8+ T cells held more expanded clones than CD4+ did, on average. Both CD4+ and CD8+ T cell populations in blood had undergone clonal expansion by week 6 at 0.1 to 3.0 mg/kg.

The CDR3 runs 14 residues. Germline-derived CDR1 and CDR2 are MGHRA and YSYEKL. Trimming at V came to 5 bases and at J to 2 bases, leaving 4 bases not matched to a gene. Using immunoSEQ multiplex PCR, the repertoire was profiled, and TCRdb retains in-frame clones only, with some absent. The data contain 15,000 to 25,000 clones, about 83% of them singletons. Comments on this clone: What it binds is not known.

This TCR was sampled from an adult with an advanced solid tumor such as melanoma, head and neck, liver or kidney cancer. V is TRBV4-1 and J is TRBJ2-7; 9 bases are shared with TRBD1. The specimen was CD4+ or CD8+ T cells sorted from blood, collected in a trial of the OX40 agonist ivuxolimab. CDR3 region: CASSSQGAAYEQYF. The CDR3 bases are TGCGCCAGCAGCTCACAGGGGGCAGCCTACGAGCAGTACTTC.